Below are 30 T cell receptor beta chains sequenced from a single sample in a study of CD8 T cells in Susac syndrome. RNA in amounts of about 0.5 to 1 ug was reverse transcribed with random hexamers. TCRdb re-called the immunoSEQ multiplex PCR reads with MiXCR, one entry per CDR3 protein. The repertoire holds about 140,000 distinct CDR3 sequences, with over 90% as singletons. The sequencing sample was made of CD4+ T cells from PBMCs. The receptors come from a human donor with Susac syndrome.

This chain uses TRBV20-1 with TRBJ2-5; 9 bases align to TRBD2. Trimming cost V 0 bases and J 5 bases; bases outside gene matches: 4. The CDR3 is 14 residues long. Germline CDR1 reads DFQATT; CDR2 reads SNEGSKA (reference sequence). DNA for the CDR3: TGCAGTGCTAGAGATGGGAGCGGGAGGGAGACCCAGTACTTC. Translating it yields CSARDGSGRETQYF.

The genes are TRBV2 and TRBJ1-5; D is undetermined. The CDR3 sequence is 12 residues long. The germline V gene has CDR1 SNHLY and CDR2 FYNNEI. The germline V and J ends were trimmed by 6 bases and 7 bases, with 10 bases remaining between them. For the CDR3, the DNA is TGTGCCAGCAGAGGGATCACGCAGCCCCAGCATTTT. It specifies CASRGITQPQHF.

The gene calls are TRBV5-1 and TRBJ2-5, with D perhaps matching TRBD2 (6 bases). CDR1 is SGHRS, CDR2 YFSETQ, per germline. V was cut by 4 bases and J by 5 bases, with 15 bases left in between. CDR3 length: 14 amino acids. The CDR3 bases are TGCGCCAGCAGCACGGGGGATGACCGGGAGACCCAGTACTTC. It specifies CASSTGDDRETQYF.

V gene TRBV5-4 combines with J gene TRBJ2-1; D is ambiguous. Germline loops: CDR1 SGHNT, CDR2 YYREEE (reference sequence). V was cut by 0 bases and J by 0 bases, with 10 bases left in between. The CDR3 has 16 amino acids. DNA for the CDR3: TGTGCCAGCAGCTTGGGGCGTCCGAGCTCCTACAATGAGCAGTTCTTC. Its protein is CASSLGRPSSYNEQFF. The whole variable domain, remainder taken from reference TRBV5-4 and TRBJ2-1, is ETGVTQSPTHLIKTRGQQVTLRCSSQSGHNTVSWYQQALGQGPQFIFQYYREEENGRGNFPPRFSGLQFPNYSSELNVNALELDDSALYLCASSLGRPSSYNEQFFGPGTRLTVL.

The DNA of the CDR3 is TGCGCCAGCAGCTTGGCTGGGGGGCCCCTTTACTACGAGCAGTACTTC. It is translated as CASSLAGGPLYYEQYF. J is TRBJ2-7 and V is TRBV5-1; possibly TRBD1 or TRBD2 for D (6 bases each). Deletions cut 0 bases from V and 3 bases from J, with 16 bases between. Germline V CDR1 and CDR2: SGHRS, YFSETQ. This CDR3 region has 16 residues.

The gene calls are TRBV7-2 and TRBJ2-5; tentatively, D is TRBD1 or TRBD2 (6 bases each). This CDR3 has 14 amino acids. V lost 0 bases, J lost 10 bases, and 15 bases lay in between. The germline V gene has CDR1 SGHTA and CDR2 FQGNSA. CDR3 loop: CASSLAGGYYGQYF. CDR3 nucleotides: TGTGCCAGCAGCTTAGCGGGGGGCTACTATGGCCAGTACTTC.

In DNA form, the CDR3 reads TGTGCCAGCAGTTGGGACAGGGCCTTGAACGAGCAGTACTTC. Translated, it gives CASSWDRALNEQYF. The chain is built from TRBV6-5 and TRBJ2-7, with TRBD1 matching over 9 bases. The CDR3 runs to 14 residues. Trimming cost V 4 bases and J 5 bases; bases outside gene matches: 6. Germline-derived CDR1 and CDR2 are MNHEY and SVGAGI.

A single count supports this clonotype. The J gene is TRBJ2-5, the V gene TRBV7-2, with D unresolved. This CDR3 has 13 residues. The germline CDR1 and CDR2 sequences are SGHTA and FQGNSA. V lost 4 bases, J lost 5 bases, and 11 bases lay in between. The CDR3 DNA reads as TGTGCCAGCAGCTGGGCTTTTGGGGAGACCCAGTACTTC. It codes for CASSWAFGETQYF.

The V call is TRBV29-1, the J call TRBJ1-2; D is undetermined. The CDR3 is 13 residues long. V was clipped by 8 bases and J by 0 bases, with 13 bases between them. CDR1 is SQVTM, CDR2 ANQGSEA, per germline. The CDR3 reads CSTRADANYGYTF. CDR3 sequence (DNA): TGCAGCACGAGGGCAGACGCTAACTATGGCTACACCTTC.

The chain carries TRBV20-1 and TRBJ2-3; D is undetermined. The ends were cut back, 1 base at V and 6 bases at J, with 5 bases in the middle. The CDR3 is 11 residues long. CDR1 is DFQATT and CDR2 is SNEGSKA in the germline V gene (reference sequence). This CDR3 reads CSARAVDTQYF. The CDR3 nucleotides are TGCAGTGCTAGAGCGGTGGATACGCAGTATTTT.

The chain employs TRBV20-1 and TRBJ1-1; TRBD1 is a possible D gene (5 bases). The CDR3 consists of 15 residues. The V end was cut by 5 bases, the J end by 3 bases, with 19 bases between. The V gene's germline CDR1 is DFQATT and CDR2 SNEGSKA (reference sequence). CDR3 coding DNA: TGCAGTGCTCCCTCAGCAGGGAGGGCGTACACTGAAGCTTTCTTT. It is translated as CSAPSAGRAYTEAFF.

This rearrangement joins TRBV30 to TRBJ1-6; D might be TRBD1 (5 bases). Germline V gene data show CDR1 as GTSNPN and CDR2 as SVGIG (reference sequence). CDR3 length: 16 residues. With 3 bases removed from V and 7 bases from J, the gap between germline ends came to 19 bases. The CDR3 here is CAWRSQTGTENSPLHF. For the CDR3, the DNA is TGTGCCTGGAGGAGCCAAACCGGGACCGAGAATTCACCCCTCCACTTT. Combining the CDR3 with reference TRBV30 and TRBJ1-6 gives the whole variable domain SQTIHQWPATLVQPVGSPLSLECTVEGTSNPNLYWYRQAAGRGLQLLFYSVGIGQISSEVPQNLSASRPQDRQFILSSKKLLLSDSGFYLCAWRSQTGTENSPLHFGNGTRLTVT.

The chain links TRBV20-1 to TRBJ2-1, with D possibly being TRBD1 (5 bases). CDR3 length equals 15 residues. The ends were cut back, 1 base at V and 5 bases at J, with 15 bases in the middle. The V gene's germline CDR1 is DFQATT and CDR2 SNEGSKA (reference sequence). The CDR3 spells CSARADQGAHNEQFF. The CDR3 coding sequence is TGCAGTGCTAGAGCCGACCAGGGTGCCCACAATGAGCAGTTCTTC.

The J gene is TRBJ1-1, the V gene TRBV30; D is uncertain. The germline V gene encodes CDR1 GTSNPN and CDR2 SVGIG (reference sequence). V was cut by 1 base and J by 3 bases, with 6 bases left in between. The CDR3 length is 12 residues. The CDR3 reads CAWSGSDTEAFF. The CDR3 DNA reads as TGTGCCTGGAGTGGGTCGGACACTGAAGCTTTCTTT.

V and J are TRBV25-1 and TRBJ1-4; 8 bases align to TRBD1. In germline, CDR1 is MGHDK, CDR2 SYGVNS. The CDR3 runs to 15 residues. V lost 5 bases, J lost 6 bases, and 8 bases stayed unmatched. The CDR3: CASSTTGGGHEKLFF. The CDR3 DNA is TGTGCCAGCAGTACTACAGGGGGAGGGCATGAAAAACTGTTTTTT.

This chain connects TRBV12-3 or TRBV12-4 to TRBJ2-5; the D gene is possibly TRBD1 (6 bases). The CDR3 extends over 13 amino acids. V gave up 5 bases and J gave up 9 bases, with 16 bases separating them. The CDR3 is CASSEGVFGAQYF. Written as DNA, the CDR3 is TGTGCCAGCAGTGAGGGGGTGTTCGGGGCCCAGTACTTC.

J is TRBJ2-7 and V is TRBV20-1; 7 nucleotides match TRBD1. Germline-derived CDR1 and CDR2 are DFQATT and SNEGSKA (reference sequence). This CDR3 spans 11 amino acids. Losses at the gene ends were 5 bases for V and 6 bases for J; bases not matched to a gene: 4. Here the CDR3 DNA reads TGCAGTGCTCACAGGGGCGGCGAGCAGTACTTC. This gives the protein CSAHRGGEQYF.

This chain uses TRBV2 with TRBJ1-2, with D hard to call. The CDR3 spans 13 residues. CDR1 and CDR2 from the germline V gene are SNHLY and FYNNEI. Trimming removed 9 bases at V and 6 bases at J, with 17 bases between. The CDR3 sequence is CARTSLGNHGYTF. DNA for the CDR3: TGTGCCAGGACTTCCTTGGGGAACCATGGCTACACCTTC.

The chain has TRBV14 and TRBJ1-2; no clear D. Germline V gives CDR1 SGHDN, CDR2 FVKESK. This CDR3 region has 13 residues. V gave up 4 bases and J gave up 8 bases, with 14 bases separating them. For the CDR3, the DNA is TGTGCCAGCAGCCCTGGACCGGGTCCGGGCTACACCTTC. This codes for CASSPGPGPGYTF.

J is TRBJ1-2 and V is TRBV7-9; perhaps TRBD1 as D (5 bases). Trimming removed 8 bases at V and 0 bases at J, with 13 bases between. The germline V gene encodes CDR1 SEHNR and CDR2 FQNEAQ (reference sequence). The CDR3 has 14 residues. CDR3 DNA sequence: TGTGCCAGCGAGGGGCAGGGTTCTAACTATGGCTACACCTTC. Its protein is CASEGQGSNYGYTF.

This chain connects TRBV29-1 to TRBJ1-2, with D unclear. V lost 4 bases to trimming and J lost 4 bases, with 10 bases between them. Germline CDR1 and CDR2: SQVTM and ANQGSEA. CDR3 length equals 12 residues. The DNA for the CDR3 is TGCAGCGTTGTCGAGGGAATCTATGGCTACACCTTC. Protein product: CSVVEGIYGYTF.

V gene TRBV20-1 combines with J gene TRBJ1-1, with D tentatively TRBD1 (6 bases). There are 13 residues in the CDR3. Germline values: CDR1 DFQATT, CDR2 SNEGSKA (reference sequence). V was trimmed by 3 bases and J by 6 bases, leaving 14 bases between them. The CDR3: CSASGLSGAEAFF. In DNA form, the CDR3 reads TGCAGTGCTAGCGGTCTGTCAGGGGCTGAAGCTTTCTTT.

The CDR3 loop reads CASSYIPGQGSGGYTF. The CDR3 DNA reads as TGTGCCAGCAGCTATATACCGGGACAGGGGTCAGGGGGCTACACCTTC. This chain connects TRBV5-4 to TRBJ1-2, with TRBD1 matching 10 bases. Germline trimming cut 3 bases from V and 8 bases from J; bases unmatched to any gene: 13. The CDR3 covers 16 residues. CDR1 SGHNT and CDR2 YYREEE come from the germline V gene (reference sequence).

The count of this clonotype is one. The chain couples TRBV29-1 to TRBJ1-5; tentatively, D is TRBD1 (5 bases). The CDR3 has 13 amino acids. Germline CDR1 reads SQVTM; CDR2 reads ANQGSEA. Trimming took 6 bases from V and 6 from J, leaving 15 bases between them. CDR3 in DNA: TGCAGCGTGGCTCAAGGGGACGGTCAGCCCCAGCATTTT. Its protein product is CSVAQGDGQPQHF.

The rearrangement links TRBV20-1 to TRBJ2-5, with 16 bases fitting TRBD2. This CDR3 contains 18 residues. With 1 base clipped from V and 1 base from J, the junction kept 6 bases outside the gene matches. Germline CDR1 and CDR2: DFQATT and SNEGSKA (reference sequence). CDR3 in DNA: TGCAGTGCTAGAGGAGGGACTAGCGGGGGGGGGTTCCAAGAGACCCAGTACTTC. Protein: CSARGGTSGGGFQETQYF.

The chain couples TRBV20-1 to TRBJ1-2; TRBD1 matches 9 bases. With 4 bases clipped from V and 8 bases from J, the junction kept 5 bases outside the gene matches. CDR1 is DFQATT and CDR2 is SNEGSKA in the germline V gene (reference sequence). CDR3 length: 12 amino acids. CDR3 DNA sequence: TGCAGTGCTATGGGGACAGGGAGAGGCTACACCTTC. As protein: CSAMGTGRGYTF.

The sample holds one count of this clonotype. The chain carries TRBV6-1 and TRBJ2-7; D unresolved. The CDR3 has 13 amino acids. CDR1 is MNHNS, CDR2 SASEGT, per germline. V was pared by 4 bases and J by 2 bases, with 9 bases between. The CDR3 DNA is TGTGCCAGCAGTGCCGGGCCGACCTACGAGCAGTACTTC. Encoded protein: CASSAGPTYEQYF.

This rearrangement joins TRBV12-3 or TRBV12-4 to TRBJ1-5; no reliable D call. This CDR3 comprises 14 residues. V dropped 5 bases and J dropped 3 bases, with 11 bases sitting between them. CDR3 in amino acids: CASSGPGINQPQHF. The CDR3 DNA sequence: TGTGCCAGCAGTGGGCCCGGGATCAATCAGCCCCAGCATTTT.

This rearrangement joins TRBV3-1 to TRBJ2-4; D assignment may be TRBD1 or TRBD2 (6 bases each). The CDR3 sequence is 18 residues long. Trimming removed 1 base from V and 2 bases from J, with 18 bases in between. Germline V gene lookup returns CDR1 LGHDT and CDR2 YNNKEL (reference sequence). The CDR3 loop reads CASSQVSRGGTTKNIQYF. CDR3 nucleotide sequence: TGTGCCAGCAGCCAAGTTAGCAGGGGAGGTACGACCAAAAACATTCAGTACTTC.

V is TRBV18 and J is TRBJ1-6, with D perhaps TRBD1 (6 bases). There are 16 residues in the CDR3. The V end lost 3 bases, the J end lost 9 bases, and 18 bases lay between the germline ends. Germline lookup yields CDR1 KGHSH and CDR2 LQKENI. This CDR3 reads CASSPSLPGASSPLHF. CDR3 DNA: TGTGCCAGCTCACCGAGTCTACCGGGGGCGAGTTCACCCCTCCACTTT.